Below, 11 T cell receptor beta chains from the same sample are listed, as sequenced in a study of brain T cells in children with intractable seizures. Generated by immunoSEQ multiplex PCR, the TCRdb table keeps only in-frame clones and is missing some. The table has tens of thousands of clones, more than 85% seen once; the top ten hold about 1.4%. The source material was peripheral blood, sampled at surgery. The receptors come from a boy in the first two years of life with tuberous sclerosis and intractable seizures.

The V gene is TRBV11-3, the J gene TRBJ2-3; 13 nucleotides match TRBD2. CDR1 is SGHNT and CDR2 is YENEEA in the germline V gene. The CDR3 consists of 17 residues. The J segment lost 4 bases and the V segment lost 3 bases, leaving 7 bases of the junction unmatched. The CDR3 loop reads CASSFETSGRRADTQYF. In DNA, the CDR3 is TGTGCCAGCAGCTTTGAGACTAGCGGGAGGCGGGCAGATACGCAGTATTTT. The whole variable domain, remainder taken from reference TRBV11-3 and TRBJ2-3, is EAGVVQSPRYKIIEKKQPVAFWCNPISGHNTLYWYLQNLGQGPELLIRYENEEAVDDSQLPKDRFSAERLKGVDSTLKIQPAELGDSAVYLCASSFETSGRRADTQYFGPGTRLTVL.

This chain uses TRBV2 with TRBJ2-1, with D unresolved. V dropped 0 bases and J dropped 8 bases, with 8 bases sitting between them. The CDR3 covers 13 residues. Germline V lookup: CDR1 SNHLY, CDR2 FYNNEI. CDR3 in DNA: TGTGCCAGCAGTGAAGCTGCAGTCTATGAGCAGTTCTTC. Translation: CASSEAAVYEQFF.

The chain carries TRBV29-1 and TRBJ2-7, with TRBD1 identical over 7 bases. The CDR3 is 12 residues long. CDR1 is SQVTM, CDR2 ANQGSEA, per germline. Trimming removed 4 bases from V and 3 bases from J; junction bases left unmatched: 3. The CDR3 reads CSVATGSYEQYF. The CDR3 DNA reads as TGCAGCGTTGCGACAGGGAGCTACGAGCAGTACTTC.

The chain recombines TRBV10-3 with TRBJ1-2, with TRBD1 matching 8 bases. The CDR3 contains 14 residues. V was clipped by 0 bases and J by 3 bases; unmatched bases: 0. Looked up from germline, CDR1 is ENHRY and CDR2 is SYGVKD. The CDR3 loop reads CAISESTGDYGYTF. CDR3 DNA sequence: TGTGCCATCAGTGAGTCGACAGGGGACTATGGCTACACCTTC.

J is TRBJ1-2 and V is TRBV2; D is unresolved. Germline V gene sequence: CDR1 SNHLY, CDR2 FYNNEI. Trimming removed 0 bases from V and 6 bases from J, with 8 bases in between. The CDR3 spans 13 residues. The CDR3 protein is CASSEALGHGYTF. Written as DNA, the CDR3 is TGTGCCAGCAGTGAAGCGCTTGGCCATGGCTACACCTTC. The entire variable domain, with the rest obtained from reference TRBV2 and TRBJ1-2, is as follows: EPEVTQTPSHQVTQMGQEVILRCVPISNHLYFYWYRQILGQKVEFLVSFYNNEISEKSEIFDDQFSVERPDGSNFTLKIRSTKLEDSAMYFCASSEALGHGYTFGSGTRLTVV.

This sequence joins TRBV6-5 and TRBJ1-4, with TRBD1 identical over 7 bases. The CDR3 runs 15 residues. Germline V gene lookup returns CDR1 MNHEY and CDR2 SVGAGI. The V gene end was trimmed by 5 bases and the J gene end by 7 bases; junction bases not matched to a gene: 10. This CDR3 reads CASSPRQGFGEKLFF. The CDR3 coding sequence is TGTGCCAGCAGTCCGAGACAGGGTTTCGGTGAAAAACTGTTTTTT.

This chain uses TRBV27 with TRBJ2-3, with D perhaps TRBD1 or TRBD2 (6 bases each). Germline CDR1 reads MNHEY; CDR2 reads SMNVEV (reference sequence). The CDR3 extends over 18 amino acids. V shed 5 bases and J shed 0 bases, with 21 bases lying between them. The CDR3 bases are TGTGCCAGCAGTCCCCGCGGTAGGGGGGACCCTAGCACAGATACGCAGTATTTT. Protein product: CASSPRGRGDPSTDTQYF.

J is TRBJ2-2 and V is TRBV6-6; 7 nucleotides agree with TRBD1. The germline CDR1 and CDR2 sequences are MNHNY and SVGAGI (reference sequence). The length of the CDR3 is 15 residues. The ends lost 6 bases at V and 4 bases at J; junction bases unmatched: 8. The CDR3 sequence is CASRTDRAGTGELFF. In nucleotides, the CDR3 is TGTGCCAGCAGAACCGACAGGGCGGGCACCGGGGAGCTGTTTTTT.

V and J are TRBV27 and TRBJ2-1, with D tentatively TRBD2 (6 bases). The ends were cut back, 5 bases at V and 0 bases at J, with 8 bases in the middle. The length of the CDR3 is 14 residues. Germline V gives CDR1 MNHEY, CDR2 SMNVEV (reference sequence). The CDR3 reads CASSPTSSYNEQFF. The DNA for the CDR3 is TGTGCCAGCAGTCCGACTAGCTCCTACAATGAGCAGTTCTTC.

This rearrangement joins TRBV6-5 to TRBJ2-1; 10 nucleotides agree with TRBD2. Germline CDR1 and CDR2: MNHEY and SVGAGI. This CDR3 comprises 15 residues. V was clipped by 5 bases and J by 4 bases; unmatched bases: 5. The CDR3 DNA is TGTGCCAGCAGTCATAGCGGGAGGTCTTACAATGAGCAGTTCTTC. Protein: CASSHSGRSYNEQFF.

The chain is built from TRBV7-9 and TRBJ2-3; the D gene is possibly TRBD1 (6 bases). Germline V gene sequence: CDR1 SEHNR, CDR2 FQNEAQ (reference sequence). This CDR3 comprises 14 residues. Trimming cost V 1 base and J 6 bases, with 11 bases left between them. CDR3 in DNA: TGTGCCAGCAGCTTAGTAGGGGGATCGGATACGCAGTATTTT. Translation: CASSLVGGSDTQYF. Full variable domain (outside the CDR3, taken from reference TRBV7-9 and TRBJ2-3): DTGVSQNPRHKITKRGQNVTFRCDPISEHNRLYWYRQTLGQGPEFLTYFQNEAQLEKSRLLSDRFSAERPKGSFSTLEIQRTEQGDSAMYLCASSLVGGSDTQYFGPGTRLTVL.